One sample yielded the 3 T cell receptor beta chains listed below, sequenced in a study of immune evolution from preneoplasia to lung adenocarcinoma. TCRdb keeps only in-frame clones here, not all; method: immunoSEQ multiplex PCR. The sample consists of about 26,000 clones, less than 80% of them appearing once. The sample comprised FFPE invasive lung adenocarcinoma tissue. Receptor source: a person aged 55 to 75 with invasive lung adenocarcinoma. Some clones in this sample may be carry-over from other donors' samples.

The chain recombines TRBV19 with TRBJ1-5, with a weak D call TRBD1 (5 bases). CDR3 length equals 13 residues. From germline, CDR1 is LNHDA and CDR2 SQIVND (reference sequence). V shed 7 bases and J shed 7 bases, with 14 bases lying between them. CDR3 DNA: TGTGCCAGTACGGGATCCGGACACCAGCCCCAGCATTTT. Protein: CASTGSGHQPQHF. Based on the CDR3 plus reference TRBV19 and TRBJ1-5, the full variable domain is DGGITQSPKYLFRKEGQNVTLSCEQNLNHDAMYWYRQDPGQGLRLIYYSQIVNDFQKGDIAEGYSVSREKKESFPLTVTSAQKNPTAFYLCASTGSGHQPQHFGDGTRLSIL.

This chain uses TRBV2 with TRBJ2-7; the D is unclear. The CDR3 runs 11 residues. Germline CDR1 is SNHLY and CDR2 is FYNNEI. V was clipped by 7 bases and J by 3 bases, with 7 bases between them. This CDR3 is CASTIFYEQYF. CDR3 DNA sequence: TGTGCCAGCACCATTTTCTACGAGCAGTACTTC. Supplemented by reference TRBV2 and TRBJ2-7, the full variable domain reads EPEVTQTPSHQVTQMGQEVILRCVPISNHLYFYWYRQILGQKVEFLVSFYNNEISEKSEIFDDQFSVERPDGSNFTLKIRSTKLEDSAMYFCASTIFYEQYFGPGTRLTVT.

This clone was detected only once. At the DNA level, this CDR3 is encoded by other sequences in the same sample as well. The V and J genes are TRBV28 and TRBJ2-6; D is unclear. Germline lookup yields CDR1 MDHEN and CDR2 SYDVKM. The CDR3 contains 16 residues. Trimming removed 3 bases at V and 0 bases at J, with 9 bases between. The CDR3 region is CASSFLGNSGANVLTF. The CDR3 DNA follows: TGTGCCAGCAGTTTCCTAGGGAACTCTGGGGCCAACGTCCTGACTTTC.